The T cell receptor beta chain described here comes from a study of blood T cell repertoires in COVID-19. The overall study: Sites across the United States, Italy and Spain contributed samples from acute and convalescent COVID-19. Sources were T cells, B-cell-depleted T cells, or PBMCs; the material itself was cDNA or gDNA.

The germline V gene has CDR1 SGHTA and CDR2 FQGNSA. This CDR3 contains 13 residues. The germline V and J ends were trimmed by 3 bases and 5 bases, with 11 bases remaining between them. In the original workflow: Amplification from reference gene primers served as the basis for estimated nucleated cell counts. Sequencing used immunoSEQ multiplex PCR; TCRdb keeps in-frame clones, though not all of them. From that table come the V and J calls and clone size; the DNA was used to work out D and trimming. The table includes around 70,000 clones, about nine tenths detected once. The chain employs TRBV7-2 and TRBJ2-7; D is unresolved. The source is a human donor in a cohort sampled during active COVID-19. The sequencing input was peripheral blood. The CDR3 is CASSFSGSDEQYF. The CDR3, as DNA: TGTGCCAGCAGCTTTTCGGGTTCAGACGAGCAGTACTTC.